This T cell receptor (beta chain) was profiled in a study of identical twins. Findings and limits, study-wide: Beta clonotypes that were abundant in cord blood contained fewer insertions, a pattern absent from memory repertoires.

Germline loops: CDR1 DFQATT, CDR2 SNEGSKA (reference sequence). There are 13 residues in the CDR3. The V end lost 3 bases, the J end lost 2 bases, and 8 bases lay between the germline ends. This clonotype was picked up a small number of times. Its target is not known. TCRdb reprocessed the 5' RACE reads via MiXCR and lists one record per CDR3 protein. The data contain roughly 230,000 distinct CDR3 sequences, around 8.8% of them seen just once; the ten biggest clones take up approximately 3%. These same records also appear under a second study, on yellow fever vaccine responses in identical twins. That investigation notes: Among the twins, the vaccine T cell response reportedly seemed partly convergent and partly personalized.

The rearrangement uses TRBV20-1 and TRBJ2-1; D is ambiguous. The specimen was CD8+ T cells sorted from blood. The TCR comes from a woman younger than 30 in good health. CDR3 DNA sequence: TGCAGTGCTAGTGGTAAGGCCTACAATGAGCAGTTCTTC. It encodes CSASGKAYNEQFF.